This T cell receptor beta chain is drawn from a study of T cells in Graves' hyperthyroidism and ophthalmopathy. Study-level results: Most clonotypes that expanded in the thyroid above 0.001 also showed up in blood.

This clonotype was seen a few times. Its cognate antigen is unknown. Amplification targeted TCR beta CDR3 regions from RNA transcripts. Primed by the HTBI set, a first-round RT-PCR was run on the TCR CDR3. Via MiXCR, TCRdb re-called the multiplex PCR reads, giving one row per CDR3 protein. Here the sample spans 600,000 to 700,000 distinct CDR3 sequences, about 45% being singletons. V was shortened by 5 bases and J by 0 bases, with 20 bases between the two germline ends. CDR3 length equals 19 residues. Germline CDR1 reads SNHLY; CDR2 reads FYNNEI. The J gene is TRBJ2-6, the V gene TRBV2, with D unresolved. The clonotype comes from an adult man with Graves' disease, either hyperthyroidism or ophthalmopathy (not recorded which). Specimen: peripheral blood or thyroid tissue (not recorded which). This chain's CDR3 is CASSYFPGVGYSGANVLTF. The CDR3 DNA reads TGTGCCAGCAGTTATTTCCCTGGCGTGGGTTACTCTGGGGCCAACGTCCTGACTTTC.